The 9 T cell receptor beta chains below were found in one sample sequenced in a study of shared clonotypes between healthy human individuals. Libraries were prepared by immunoSEQ multiplex PCR; TCRdb keeps only in-frame clonotypes and omits some of them. The data show more than 2 million clones, with 90% to 96% seen just once and 0.1% to 0.15% held by the top ten. The sequencing input was naive CD4+ T cells sorted from blood. Subset noted: CD45RA+ positively selected. The receptors stem from a man aged 18 to 35 in good health.

This chain links TRBV4-2 with TRBJ2-3; 10 bases map to TRBD2. The J segment lost 2 bases and the V segment lost 4 bases, leaving 6 bases of the junction unmatched. The CDR3 is 16 amino acids. In germline, CDR1 is LGHNA, CDR2 YNFKEQ. CDR3 sequence reads: CASSRVSGGPTDTQYF. DNA of the CDR3: TGTGCCAGCAGCCGAGTTAGCGGGGGGCCCACAGATACGCAGTATTTT.

Remarks on this clone: Other DNA sequences in this specimen translate into the identical CDR3. This chain connects TRBV18 to TRBJ1-1; D is unclear. The germline CDR1 and CDR2 sequences are KGHSH and LQKENI. Between the trimmed V and J ends, which lost 5 bases and 2 bases, there was a span of 12 bases. This CDR3 is 14 amino acids long. CDR3 region: CASSSLGVNTEAFF. CDR3 DNA: TGTGCCAGCTCATCCCTTGGGGTCAACACTGAAGCTTTCTTT.

V and J are TRBV30 and TRBJ2-7; TRBD1 matches 9 bases. CDR1 and CDR2 (germline): GTSNPN, SVGIG (reference sequence). The CDR3 extends over 14 amino acids. Losses at the gene ends were 4 bases for V and 7 bases for J; bases not matched to a gene: 11. CDR3 protein: CAWTSPGTGYEQYF. Written as DNA, the CDR3 is TGTGCCTGGACCAGTCCCGGGACAGGGTATGAGCAGTACTTC.

CDR3 nucleotide sequence: TGCGCCAGCAGCGTTGCTAGCGGGGGGGAGACCCAGTACTTC. It specifies CASSVASGGETQYF. V usage is TRBV5-1 and J usage is TRBJ2-5, with 11 bases matching TRBD2. CDR1 is SGHRS and CDR2 is YFSETQ in the germline V gene. This CDR3 has 14 amino acids. Unmatched junction bases numbered 4, after V lost 4 bases and J lost 5 bases. Full variable domain (remainder filled in from reference TRBV5-1 and TRBJ2-5): KAGVTQTPRYLIKTRGQQVTLSCSPISGHRSVSWYQQTPGQGLQFLFEYFSETQRNKGNFPGRFSGRQFSNSRSEMNVSTLELGDSALYLCASSVASGGETQYFGPGTRLLVL.

The V gene is TRBV5-1, the J gene TRBJ1-1; 8 nucleotides align to TRBD1. V shed 2 bases and J 4 bases; nucleotides not matched to a gene: 4. The CDR3 is 14 amino acids. The V gene's germline CDR1 is SGHRS and CDR2 YFSETQ. This CDR3 reads CASSLQGETTEAFF. Here the CDR3 DNA reads TGCGCCAGCAGCTTACAGGGGGAGACCACTGAAGCTTTCTTT.

The table lists this clone with a count of one. J is TRBJ2-2 and V is TRBV14; TRBD2 matches at 11 bases. The CDR3 is 16 residues long. Trimming removed 3 bases from V and 3 bases from J; junction bases left unmatched: 3. Germline loops: CDR1 SGHDN, CDR2 FVKESK. CDR3 in DNA: TGTGCCAGCAGCCAGCTAGCGGGAGGTTACACCGGGGAGCTGTTTTTT. It translates to CASSQLAGGYTGELFF.

The CDR3 is CASSIKDQETQYF. The CDR3 DNA follows: TGTGCCAGCTCAATCAAGGACCAAGAGACCCAGTACTTC. The genes are TRBV18 and TRBJ2-5; D is unclear. Germline CDR1 is KGHSH and CDR2 is LQKENI. Deletions cut 5 bases from V and 0 bases from J, with 7 bases between. This CDR3 has 13 amino acids.

The chain carries TRBV9 and TRBJ2-2; D remains unclear. V was cut by 4 bases and J by 8 bases, with 12 bases left in between. Looked up from germline, CDR1 is SGDLS and CDR2 is YYNGEE. The length of the CDR3 is 13 residues. CDR3 in amino acids: CASSPVALGELFF. DNA of the CDR3: TGTGCCAGCAGCCCCGTCGCCCTGGGGGAGCTGTTTTTT.

J is TRBJ1-5 and V is TRBV6-5; D possibly corresponds to TRBD1 (5 bases). CDR3 length: 14 residues. V was pared by 10 bases and J by 3 bases, with 16 bases between. The germline V gene has CDR1 MNHEY and CDR2 SVGAGI. CDR3 amino acids: CATRRVGDNQPQHF. DNA of the CDR3: TGTGCCACCCGCAGGGTTGGGGACAATCAGCCCCAGCATTTT.